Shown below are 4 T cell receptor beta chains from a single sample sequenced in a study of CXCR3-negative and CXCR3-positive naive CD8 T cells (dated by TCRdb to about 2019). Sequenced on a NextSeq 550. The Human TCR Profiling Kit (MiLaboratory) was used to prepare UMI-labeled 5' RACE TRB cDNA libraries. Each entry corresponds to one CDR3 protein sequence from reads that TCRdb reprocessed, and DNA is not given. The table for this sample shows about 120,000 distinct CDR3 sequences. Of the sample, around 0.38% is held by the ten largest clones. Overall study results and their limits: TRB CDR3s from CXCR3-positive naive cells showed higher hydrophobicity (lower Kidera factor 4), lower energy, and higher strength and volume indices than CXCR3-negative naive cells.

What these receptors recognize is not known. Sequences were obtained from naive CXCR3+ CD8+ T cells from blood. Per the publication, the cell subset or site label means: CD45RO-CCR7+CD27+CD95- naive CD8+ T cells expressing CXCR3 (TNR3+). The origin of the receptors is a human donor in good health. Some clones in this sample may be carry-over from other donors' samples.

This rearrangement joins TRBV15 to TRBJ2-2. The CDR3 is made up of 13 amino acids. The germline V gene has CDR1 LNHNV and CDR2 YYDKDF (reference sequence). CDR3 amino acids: CATSTRTTGELFF.

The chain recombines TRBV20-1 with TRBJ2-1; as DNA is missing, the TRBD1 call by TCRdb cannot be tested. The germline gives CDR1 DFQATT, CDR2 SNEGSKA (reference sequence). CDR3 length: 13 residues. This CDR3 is CSAPGVSYNEQFF.

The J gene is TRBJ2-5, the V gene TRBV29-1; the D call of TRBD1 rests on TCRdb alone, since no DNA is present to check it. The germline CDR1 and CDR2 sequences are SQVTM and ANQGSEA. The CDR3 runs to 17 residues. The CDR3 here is CSVAGVEGTGGLETQYF.

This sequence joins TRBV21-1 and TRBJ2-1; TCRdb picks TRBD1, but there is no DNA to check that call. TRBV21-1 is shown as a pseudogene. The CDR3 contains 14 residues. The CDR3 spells CASSKPRDNNEQFF.